Below, one TCR beta chain is given with its context. The antigen is undetermined. Amplification of TCR beta used genomic DNA extracted from peripheral blood. The sample is drawn from a study of T cell repertoires in aging, cancer and after chemotherapy. General study results and limits: Rebound thymic output was suggested by rising median generation probability during chemotherapy in each cancer cohort. Age-matched healthy donors had significantly more diverse, less clonal blood TCR repertoires than untreated cancer patients.

Multiplex touch-down PCR with TRB-A/B primers amplified rearranged V-D-J TRB sequences. TCRdb fed the multiplex PCR reads into MiXCR, producing one record per CDR3 protein. The repertoire holds more than 8,500 distinct CDR3 sequences, with roughly 41% as singletons. Trimming pared 8 bases from V and 6 bases from J, leaving 20 bases between. In germline, CDR1 is MNHEY, CDR2 SVGAGI. CDR3 size: 14 residues. The sample taken for sequencing was blood. The receptor was derived from a human donor with a solid tumor. The V call is TRBV6-5, the J call TRBJ2-7; D tentatively reads TRBD1 or TRBD2 (6 bases each). Here the CDR3 DNA reads TGTGCCAGCTCAGGGACGAGACTAGGGGGCGAGCAGTACTTC. Protein product: CASSGTRLGGEQYF.